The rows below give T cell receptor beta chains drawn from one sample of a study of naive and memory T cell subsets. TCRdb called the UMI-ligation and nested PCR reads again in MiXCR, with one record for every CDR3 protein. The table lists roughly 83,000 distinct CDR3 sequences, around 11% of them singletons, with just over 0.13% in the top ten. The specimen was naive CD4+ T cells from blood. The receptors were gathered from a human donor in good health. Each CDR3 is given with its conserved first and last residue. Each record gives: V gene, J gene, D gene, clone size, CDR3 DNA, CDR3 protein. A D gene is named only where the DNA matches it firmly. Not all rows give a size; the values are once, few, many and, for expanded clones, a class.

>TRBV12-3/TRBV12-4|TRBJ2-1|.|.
TGTGCCAGCAGTGCCTCCGGGGCGGGTGAGCAGTTCTTC
CASSASGAGEQFF
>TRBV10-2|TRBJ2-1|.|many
TGCGCCAGCAGTGAGTCGAGGGGCCTGGGGGGTTCCCTCTACAATGAGCAGTTCTTC
CASSESRGLGGSLYNEQFF
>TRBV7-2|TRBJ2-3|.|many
TGTGCCAGCACCGAGGGGGGTCTGGATACGCAGTATTTT
CASTEGGLDTQYF
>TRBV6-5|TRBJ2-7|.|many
TGTGCCAGCAGTTATCCGGCGGCTCAAGGGCAGTACTTC
CASSYPAAQGQYF
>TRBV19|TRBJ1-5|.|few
TGTGCCAGTAGTAGTGGGGAGGGCCGCAATCAGCCCCAGCATTTT
CASSSGEGRNQPQHF
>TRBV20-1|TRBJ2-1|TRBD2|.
TGCAGTGCTAGCACTAGCGGGGGTCTGAATGAGCAGTTCTTC
CSASTSGGLNEQFF
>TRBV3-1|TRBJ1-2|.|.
TGTGCCAGCAGCCGCGGGGACTGGCTCTATGGCTACACCTTC
CASSRGDWLYGYTF
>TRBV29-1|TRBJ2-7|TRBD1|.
TGCAGCGTTGCCCTGGGGACAGGGGGCGAGCAGTACTTC
CSVALGTGGEQYF
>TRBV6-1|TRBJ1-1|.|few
TGTGCCAGCAGCGGACAGACGAACACTGAAGCTTTCTTT
CASSGQTNTEAFF
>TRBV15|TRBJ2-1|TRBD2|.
TGTGCCACCAGCTCCCGGGCGGGAGGGCCCTACAATGAGCAGTTCTTC
CATSSRAGGPYNEQFF
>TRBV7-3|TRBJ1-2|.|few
TGTGCCAGCAGCTCCTACGCTAGGTCGGGTGGCTACACCTTC
CASSSYARSGGYTF
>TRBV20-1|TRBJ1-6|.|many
TGCAGTGCAAAAAGGGACCTGACCGATTCACCCCTCCACTTT
CSAKRDLTDSPLHF
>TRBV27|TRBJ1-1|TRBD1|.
TGTGCCAGCAGTACCGGGACAGGGGGAGGGAGCACTGAAGCTTTCTTT
CASSTGTGGGSTEAFF
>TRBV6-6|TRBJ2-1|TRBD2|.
TGTGCCAGCAGTCACCGACTAGCGGTCGACAATGAGCAGTTCTTC
CASSHRLAVDNEQFF
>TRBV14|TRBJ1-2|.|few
TGTGCCAGCAGCCAAGTCCCGGGGGTCAAGTATGGCTACACCTTC
CASSQVPGVKYGYTF
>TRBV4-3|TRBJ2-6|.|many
TGCGCCAGCAGCCAAGATTTTGTCGCTGGGGCCAACGTCCTGACTTTC
CASSQDFVAGANVLTF
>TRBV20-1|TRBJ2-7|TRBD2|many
TGCAGTGCTAGAGACCCACCTGGGAGGGGATACGAGCAGTACTTC
CSARDPPGRGYEQYF
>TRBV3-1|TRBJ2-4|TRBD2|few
TGTGCCAGCACCCAAAGCGGGGGGAGAGACATTCAGTACTTC
CASTQSGGRDIQYF
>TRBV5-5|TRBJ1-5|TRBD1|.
TGTGCCAGCAGCTTTAGTTTCGGGACAGGGTATCAGCCCCAGCATTTT
CASSFSFGTGYQPQHF
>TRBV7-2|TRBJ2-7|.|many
TGTGCCAGCAGCTTAAACGCCCGTTTGTTCGAGCAGTACTTC
CASSLNARLFEQYF
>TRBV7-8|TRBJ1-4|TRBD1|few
TGTGCCAGCAGCTTAGACGGCGCAGGGGGTTGGGATGAAAAACTGTTTTTT
CASSLDGAGGWDEKLFF
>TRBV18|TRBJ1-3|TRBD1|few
TGTGCCAGCTCGCAGGGACAGCTTACTGGAAACACCATATATTTT
CASSQGQLTGNTIYF
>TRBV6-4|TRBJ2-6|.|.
TGTGCCAGCAGTCCAAGCTCTGGGGCCAACGTCCTGACTTTC
CASSPSSGANVLTF
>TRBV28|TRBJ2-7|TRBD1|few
TGTGCCAGCAGTTCGGGGACAGGGTTGGAGGGCGAGCAGTACTTC
CASSSGTGLEGEQYF
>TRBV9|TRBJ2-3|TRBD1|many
TGTGCCAGCAGCGTCGGACAGGGCACAGATACGCAGTATTTT
CASSVGQGTDTQYF
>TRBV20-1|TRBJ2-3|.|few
TGCAGTGTTCCATACCCGGGACACCTCCAGGATACGCAGTATTTT
CSVPYPGHLQDTQYF
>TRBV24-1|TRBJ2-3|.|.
TGTGCCACCAGTGATTTCAAGGAGGTACTCACTAGCACAGATACGCAGTATTTT
CATSDFKEVLTSTDTQYF
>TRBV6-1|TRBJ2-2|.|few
TGTGCCAGCGGAAAAGTTGGGAGAAACACCGGGGAGCTGTTTTTT
CASGKVGRNTGELFF
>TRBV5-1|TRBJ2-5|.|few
TGCGCCAGCTCCGGCGGCCTGGGAACAACCGGACAAGAGACCCAGTACTTC
CASSGGLGTTGQETQYF
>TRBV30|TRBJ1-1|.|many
TGTGCCTTTCAGACAGGTGTGAACACTGAAGCTTTCTTT
CAFQTGVNTEAFF
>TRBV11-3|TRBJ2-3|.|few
TGTGCCAGCAGCCACGGCGTCGGGCTTGATACGCAGTATTTT
CASSHGVGLDTQYF
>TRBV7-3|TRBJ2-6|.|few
TGTGCCAGCAGCTTAGGTGCTTTCTCTGGGGCCAACGTCCTGACTTTC
CASSLGAFSGANVLTF
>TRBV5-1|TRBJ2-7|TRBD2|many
TGCGCCAGCAGTTCCCAACCGGGGGGAACGTACGAGCAGTACTTC
CASSSQPGGTYEQYF
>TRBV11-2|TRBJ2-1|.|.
TGTGCCAGCAGCTCGCGAGCGTTGGTGTTGGTTGACGGTGAGCAGTTCTTC
CASSSRALVLVDGEQFF
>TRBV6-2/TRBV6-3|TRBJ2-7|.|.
TGTGCCAGCAGCCCCCTAGGAGAGCAGTACTTC
CASSPLGEQYF
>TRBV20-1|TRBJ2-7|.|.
TGCAGTGCTAGAGGACAATACGAGCAGTACTTC
CSARGQYEQYF